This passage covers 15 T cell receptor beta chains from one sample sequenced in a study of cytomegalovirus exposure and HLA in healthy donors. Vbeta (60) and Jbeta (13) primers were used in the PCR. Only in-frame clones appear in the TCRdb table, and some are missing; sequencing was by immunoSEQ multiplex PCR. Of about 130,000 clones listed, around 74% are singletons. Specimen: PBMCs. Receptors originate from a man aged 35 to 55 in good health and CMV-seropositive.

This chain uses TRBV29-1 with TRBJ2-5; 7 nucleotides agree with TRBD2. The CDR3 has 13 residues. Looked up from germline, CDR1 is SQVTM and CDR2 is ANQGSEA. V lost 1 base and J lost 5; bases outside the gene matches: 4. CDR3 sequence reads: CSVEADGGETQYF. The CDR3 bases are TGCAGCGTTGAAGCAGACGGGGGGGAGACCCAGTACTTC.

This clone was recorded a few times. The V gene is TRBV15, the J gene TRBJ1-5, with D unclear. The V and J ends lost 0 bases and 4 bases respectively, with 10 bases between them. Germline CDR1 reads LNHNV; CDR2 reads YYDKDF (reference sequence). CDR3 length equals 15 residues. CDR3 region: CATSRDQVPNQPQHF. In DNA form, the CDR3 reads TGTGCCACCAGCAGAGATCAGGTACCTAATCAGCCCCAGCATTTT.

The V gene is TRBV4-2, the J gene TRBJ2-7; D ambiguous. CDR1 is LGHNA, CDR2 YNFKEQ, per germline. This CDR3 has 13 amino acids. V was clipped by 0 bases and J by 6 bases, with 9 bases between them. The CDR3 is CASSQEKLREQYF. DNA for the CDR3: TGTGCCAGCAGCCAAGAGAAGCTTCGCGAGCAGTACTTC.

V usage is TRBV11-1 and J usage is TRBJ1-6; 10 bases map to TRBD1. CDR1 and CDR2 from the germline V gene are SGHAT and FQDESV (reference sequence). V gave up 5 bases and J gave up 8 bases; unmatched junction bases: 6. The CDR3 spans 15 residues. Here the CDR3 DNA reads TGTGCCAGCAGCAGACAGGGGGCGATTTATTCACCCCTCCACTTT. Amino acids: CASSRQGAIYSPLHF. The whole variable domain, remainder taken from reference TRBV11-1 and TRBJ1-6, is EAEVAQSPRYKITEKSQAVAFWCDPISGHATLYWYRQILGQGPELLVQFQDESVVDDSQLPKDRFSAERLKGVDSTLKIQPAELGDSAMYLCASSRQGAIYSPLHFGNGTRLTVT.

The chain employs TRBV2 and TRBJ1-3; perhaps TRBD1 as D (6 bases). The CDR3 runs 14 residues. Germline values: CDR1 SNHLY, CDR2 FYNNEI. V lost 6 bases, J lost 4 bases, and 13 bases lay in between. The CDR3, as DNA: TGTGCCAGCAGCAACAGGGTTATCGGAAACACCATATATTTT. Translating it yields CASSNRVIGNTIYF.

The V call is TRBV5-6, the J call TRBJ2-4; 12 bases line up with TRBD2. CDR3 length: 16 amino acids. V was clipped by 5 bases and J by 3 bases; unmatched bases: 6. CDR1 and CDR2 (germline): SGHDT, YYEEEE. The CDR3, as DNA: TGTGCCAGCAGGCCGCTAGCGGGAGGGATCAAAAACATTCAGTACTTC. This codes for CASRPLAGGIKNIQYF.

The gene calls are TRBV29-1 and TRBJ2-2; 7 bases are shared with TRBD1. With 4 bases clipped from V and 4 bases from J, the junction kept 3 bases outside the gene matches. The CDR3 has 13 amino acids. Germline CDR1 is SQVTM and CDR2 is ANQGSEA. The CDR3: CSVVTGSTGELFF. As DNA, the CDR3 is TGCAGCGTTGTGACAGGGAGCACCGGGGAGCTGTTTTTT.

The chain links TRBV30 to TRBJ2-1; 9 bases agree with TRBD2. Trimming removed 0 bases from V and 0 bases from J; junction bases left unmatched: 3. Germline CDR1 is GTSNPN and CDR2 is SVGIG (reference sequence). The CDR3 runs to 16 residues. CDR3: CAWSVSGLASYNEQFF. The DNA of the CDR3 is TGTGCCTGGAGTGTATCGGGACTAGCCTCCTACAATGAGCAGTTCTTC. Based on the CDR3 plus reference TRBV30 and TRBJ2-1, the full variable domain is SQTIHQWPATLVQPVGSPLSLECTVEGTSNPNLYWYRQAAGRGLQLLFYSVGIGQISSEVPQNLSASRPQDRQFILSSKKLLLSDSGFYLCAWSVSGLASYNEQFFGPGTRLTVL.

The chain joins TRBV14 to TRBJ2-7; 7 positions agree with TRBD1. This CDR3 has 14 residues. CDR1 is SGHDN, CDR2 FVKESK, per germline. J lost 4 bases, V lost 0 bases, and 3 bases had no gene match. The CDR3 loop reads CASSQERGRYEQYF. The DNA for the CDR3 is TGTGCCAGCAGCCAAGAGAGGGGGCGGTACGAGCAGTACTTC.

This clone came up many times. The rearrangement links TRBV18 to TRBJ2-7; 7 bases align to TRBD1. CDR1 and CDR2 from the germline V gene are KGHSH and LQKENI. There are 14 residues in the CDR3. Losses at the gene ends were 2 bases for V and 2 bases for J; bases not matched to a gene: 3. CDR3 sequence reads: CASSPTTGPYEQYF. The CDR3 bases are TGTGCCAGCTCACCAACGACAGGGCCCTACGAGCAGTACTTC.

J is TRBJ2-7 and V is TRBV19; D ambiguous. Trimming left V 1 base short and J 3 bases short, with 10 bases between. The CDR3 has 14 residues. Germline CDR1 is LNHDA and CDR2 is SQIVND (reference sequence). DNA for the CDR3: TGTGCCAGTAGTATAGGGGCCCAAGTCTACGAGCAGTACTTC. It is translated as CASSIGAQVYEQYF. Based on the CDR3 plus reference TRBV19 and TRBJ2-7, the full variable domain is DGGITQSPKYLFRKEGQNVTLSCEQNLNHDAMYWYRQDPGQGLRLIYYSQIVNDFQKGDIAEGYSVSREKKESFPLTVTSAQKNPTAFYLCASSIGAQVYEQYFGPGTRLTVT.

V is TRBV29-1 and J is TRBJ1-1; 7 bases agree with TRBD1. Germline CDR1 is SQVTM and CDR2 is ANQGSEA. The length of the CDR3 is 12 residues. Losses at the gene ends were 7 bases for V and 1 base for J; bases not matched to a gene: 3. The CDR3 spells CSANRGNTEAFF. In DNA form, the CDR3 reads TGCAGCGCCAACAGGGGGAACACTGAAGCTTTCTTT.

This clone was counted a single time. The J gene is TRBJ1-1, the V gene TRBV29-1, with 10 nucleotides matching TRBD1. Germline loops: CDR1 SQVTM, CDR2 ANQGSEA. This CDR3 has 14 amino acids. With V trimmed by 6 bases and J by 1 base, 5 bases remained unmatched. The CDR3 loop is CSVRDRGWNTEAFF. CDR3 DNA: TGCAGCGTCCGGGACAGGGGTTGGAACACTGAAGCTTTCTTT.

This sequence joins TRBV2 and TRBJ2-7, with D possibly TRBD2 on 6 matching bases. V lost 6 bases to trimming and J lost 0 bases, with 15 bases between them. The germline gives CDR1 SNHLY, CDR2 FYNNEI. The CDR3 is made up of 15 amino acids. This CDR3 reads CASSLLAQSSYEQYF. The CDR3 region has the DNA TGTGCCAGCAGCTTACTAGCTCAGAGCTCCTACGAGCAGTACTTC.

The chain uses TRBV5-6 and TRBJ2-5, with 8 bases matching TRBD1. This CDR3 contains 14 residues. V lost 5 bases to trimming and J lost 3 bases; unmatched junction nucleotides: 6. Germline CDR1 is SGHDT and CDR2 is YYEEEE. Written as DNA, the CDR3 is TGTGCCAGCAGACTCAGGGGGCGCGAAGAGACCCAGTACTTC. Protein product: CASRLRGREETQYF.